The 11 T cell receptor beta chains below come from one sample, sequenced in a study of spatial heterogeneity in lung cancer. Time point defined: sample taken at primary tumor resection. TCRs were sequenced from unsorted whole RNA of tumor, nontumor lung or PBMC. A single record per CDR3 protein comes from TCRdb applying MiXCR to the 5' RACE reads. This sample yields more than 10,000 distinct CDR3 sequences, of which 5.2% are seen a single time; about 38% belongs to the top ten. Sequenced here: lung tumor tissue, sampled at surgery. These receptors all come from a human donor with early-stage non-small cell lung cancer.

This clonotype was seen repeatedly, ten times or more. Found in a library prepared for alpha chains, this beta chain is an off-target read, and its abundance has little meaning. V gene TRBV3-1 combines with J gene TRBJ2-1; 8 nucleotides match TRBD1. CDR3 size: 15 residues. Germline CDR1 reads LGHDT; CDR2 reads YNNKEL (reference sequence). After removal of 3 bases from V and 6 bases from J, the junction contained 7 bases not matched to a gene. The CDR3 bases are TGTGCCAGCAGCCACCGGACAGGGATAATCAATGAGCAGTTCTTC. This gives the protein CASSHRTGIINEQFF.

Ten or more counts support this clonotype. This beta chain is an unintended read in a library built for alpha chains; its size means little. This chain uses TRBV18 with TRBJ2-7; the match to TRBD1 covers 7 bases. V shed 3 bases, J shed 3 bases, and the junction held 14 bases outside the gene matches. This CDR3 is 17 amino acids long. Germline CDR1 is KGHSH and CDR2 is LQKENI. CDR3 sequence (DNA): TGTGCCAGCTCACCCTTAACAGGGGCCCGAGGGAACTACGAGCAGTACTTC. It yields the protein CASSPLTGARGNYEQYF. The variable domain in full, completed from reference TRBV18 and TRBJ2-7, reads NAGVMQNPRHLVRRRGQEARLRCSPMKGHSHVYWYRQLPEEGLKFMVYLQKENIIDESGMPKERFSAEFPKEGPSILRIQQVVRGDSAAYFCASSPLTGARGNYEQYFGPGTRLTVT.

There are many counts of this clonotype. The library was prepared for alpha chains; this beta chain is a stray read, so its frequency means little. This sequence joins TRBV24-1 and TRBJ2-1, with 7 nucleotides matching TRBD2. Germline V gene lookup returns CDR1 KGHDR and CDR2 SFDVKD. The ends lost 1 base at V and 10 bases at J; junction bases unmatched: 6. The CDR3 spans 14 residues. CDR3 amino acids: CATSDLAGSGEQFF. CDR3 in DNA: TGTGCCACCAGTGATTTAGCGGGATCGGGCGAGCAGTTCTTC.

The sample holds many counts of this clonotype. Because the library targeted alpha chains, this beta chain is an off-target read whose size means little. The chain has TRBV18 and TRBJ1-2; D call uncertain. Trimming took 5 bases from V and 3 from J, leaving 10 bases between them. CDR1 and CDR2 (germline): KGHSH, LQKENI. The CDR3 spans 13 residues. The CDR3 loop is CASSTGGDYGYTF. CDR3 nucleotides: TGTGCCAGCTCAACGGGTGGCGACTATGGCTACACCTTC.

The sample holds many counts of this clonotype. Because this beta chain is a stray read in a library intended to capture alpha chains, its abundance should not be given much weight. The CDR3 DNA reads as TGTGCCAGCAGTACAGGGGGAGGAGGAAACACCATATATTTT. It codes for CASSTGGGGNTIYF. The rearrangement links TRBV7-2 to TRBJ1-3; 8 bases are a match to TRBD1. The CDR3 has 14 amino acids. CDR1 is SGHTA and CDR2 is FQGNSA in the germline V gene. V trimming: 6 bases; J trimming: 4 bases; junction bases outside the gene matches: 5.

This clonotype was found many times. Since the library was made to target alpha chains, this beta chain is a stray read and its abundance is not meaningful. The chain carries TRBV12-3 or TRBV12-4 and TRBJ2-2; TRBD2 matches 7 bases. V was pared by 5 bases and J by 9 bases, with 9 bases of the junction left unmatched. The CDR3 is 14 residues long. CDR3 bases: TGTGCCAGCAGTCCTAGCGGTCTCTTGCGGGAGCTGTTTTTT. As protein: CASSPSGLLRELFF.

This clonotype was counted at least ten times. This beta chain is off target for a library built for alpha chains, so its abundance means little. CDR3 protein: CASSPKRENTGELFF. CDR3 DNA sequence: TGTGCCAGCAGCCCTAAGCGGGAGAACACCGGGGAGCTGTTTTTT. The chain combines TRBV7-9 with TRBJ2-2; TRBD2 matches at 7 bases. The V and J ends lost 5 bases and 1 base, in that order; junction bases with no gene match: 4. The CDR3 is made up of 15 amino acids. Germline assignment: CDR1 SEHNR and CDR2 FQNEAQ (reference sequence). Full variable domain (missing parts from reference TRBV7-9 and TRBJ2-2): DTGVSQNPRHKITKRGQNVTFRCDPISEHNRLYWYRQTLGQGPEFLTYFQNEAQLEKSRLLSDRFSAERPKGSFSTLEIQRTEQGDSAMYLCASSPKRENTGELFFGEGSRLTVL.

This clonotype was found many times. Since the library was made to target alpha chains, this beta chain is a stray read and its abundance is not meaningful. This chain connects TRBV5-1 to TRBJ2-1, with no clear D. V lost 7 bases to trimming and J lost 6 bases, with 8 bases between them. Germline CDR1 is SGHRS and CDR2 is YFSETQ. This CDR3 contains 11 residues. The CDR3 region has the DNA TGCGCCAGCGGTAAAGGCAATGAGCAGTTCTTC. Translated: CASGKGNEQFF.

This clonotype was counted ten times or more. This beta chain came through as a stray read in a library set up for alpha chains, and its size says little. DNA for the CDR3: TGTGCCAGCAGTTTATCGGTCAGCCTCTATGGCTACACCTTC. It codes for CASSLSVSLYGYTF. The V call is TRBV27, the J call TRBJ1-2; D is unresolved. Germline V lookup: CDR1 MNHEY, CDR2 SMNVEV (reference sequence). V was shortened by 0 bases and J by 4 bases, with 9 bases between the two germline ends. The CDR3 spans 14 residues.

Of note for this clonotype: Since it is a stray read in a library aimed at alpha chains, this beta chain has a size that is not meaningful. The V call is TRBV12-3 or TRBV12-4, the J call TRBJ1-1; 8 nucleotides agree with TRBD1. V was pared by 5 bases and J by 1 base, with 6 bases of the junction left unmatched. The CDR3 is 15 residues long. CDR3 sequence (DNA): TGTGCCAGCAGTCACCGACAGGGGTCGAACACTGAAGCTTTCTTT. Translating it yields CASSHRQGSNTEAFF.

By proportion, this clonotype is medium-sized (0.01 to 0.1%). This beta chain turned up in a library designed for alpha chains; as an off-target read, its abundance says little. The chain has TRBV27 and TRBJ1-1, with a weak D call TRBD1 (5 bases). CDR1 and CDR2 from the germline V gene are MNHEY and SMNVEV (reference sequence). V gave up 4 bases and J gave up 2 bases, with 8 bases separating them. This CDR3 region has 13 residues. The CDR3 DNA sequence: TGTGCCAGCAGTTCTCAGGGAAACACTGAAGCTTTCTTT. It specifies CASSSQGNTEAFF.